This T cell receptor beta chain derives from a study of human T cells and chemical hapten exposure. Library construction involved attaching unique molecular identifiers to individual cDNA molecules, which allowed quantitative, reproducible TCR counting. TCRdb re-analysed the RACE reads in MiXCR, keeping a single row per CDR3 protein. Of about 400,000 distinct CDR3 sequences listed, more than 5% are singletons. The CDR3 extends over 16 amino acids. Germline V gene lookup returns CDR1 LGHDT and CDR2 YNNKEL (reference sequence). Trimming left V 4 bases short and J 0 bases short, with 15 bases between. Time point described: patch test 2, 6 weeks after DPC sensitization. Documented treatment: therapeutic diphenylcyclopropenone sensitization with weekly scalp DPC. Blood collection happened ahead of applying each patch test. The study drew its donors from alopecia patients who were 18 to 70 years old and suitable for DPC.

Only a few counts were recorded for this clonotype. Here the sequenced sample was whole blood, taken in connection with sensitization to the hapten diphenylcyclopropenone (DPC). The V and J genes are TRBV3-1 and TRBJ2-5, with no clear D. This receptor was taken from a young woman with alopecia areata. Some clones in this sample may be carry-over from other donors' samples. The chain's CDR3 is CASSLNYPSYQETQYF. For the CDR3, the DNA is TGTGCCAGCAGCCTAAACTACCCGTCGTACCAAGAGACCCAGTACTTC.